This T cell receptor (beta chain) comes out of a study of CD8 T cells in Susac syndrome. Random hexamers were used to reverse transcribe the RNA input (roughly 0.5 to 1 ug). Amplification of the TCR beta CDR3 was carried out by immunoSEQ multiplex PCR, which spanned a total of 54 Vbeta and 13 Jbeta segments. One entry per CDR3 protein results from TCRdb running MiXCR on the immunoSEQ multiplex PCR reads. Of roughly 89,000 distinct CDR3 sequences detected, approximately 96% appear once; the ten largest clones hold roughly 0.68%. V gave up 3 bases and J gave up 10 bases; unmatched junction bases: 5. Germline lookup yields CDR1 LGHDT and CDR2 YNNKEL (reference sequence). The CDR3 loop spans 14 amino acids.

The sequence came from a human donor with Susac syndrome. V is TRBV3-1 and J is TRBJ1-6; 8 positions agree with TRBD1. Sequenced material: CD8+ T cells from PBMCs. The CDR3 here is CASSHRGRGSPLHF. CDR3 DNA sequence: TGTGCCAGCAGCCACAGGGGGCGCGGGTCACCCCTCCACTTT.